This paragraph reports one T cell receptor beta chain. Its antigen remains unidentified. The donors, healthy adults who were HIV-negative, had experienced no recent acute infections or vaccinations. The data are from a study of shared clonotypes between healthy human individuals. Findings of the study overall: Among donors, clonotype sharing was expected to be affected by sequencing depth. Exclusively blood specimens were collected; tissue repertoires likely differ.

Profiled with immunoSEQ multiplex PCR; TCRdb holds only in-frame clones, not every one. The sample consists of about 490,000 clones, over 70% of them appearing once. Germline loops: CDR1 GTSNPN, CDR2 SVGIG (reference sequence). This CDR3 has 15 residues. V lost 4 bases to trimming and J lost 1 base, with 13 bases between them. The source material was PBMCs. The chain has TRBV30 and TRBJ2-2; D gene ambiguous. The receptor was derived from a woman between 40 and 55 years old in good health. Some clones in this sample may be carry-over from other donors' samples. CDR3 nucleotide sequence: TGTGCCTGGACCCTAAGGACGGGGAACACCGGGGAGCTGTTTTTT. Translating gives CAWTLRTGNTGELFF.